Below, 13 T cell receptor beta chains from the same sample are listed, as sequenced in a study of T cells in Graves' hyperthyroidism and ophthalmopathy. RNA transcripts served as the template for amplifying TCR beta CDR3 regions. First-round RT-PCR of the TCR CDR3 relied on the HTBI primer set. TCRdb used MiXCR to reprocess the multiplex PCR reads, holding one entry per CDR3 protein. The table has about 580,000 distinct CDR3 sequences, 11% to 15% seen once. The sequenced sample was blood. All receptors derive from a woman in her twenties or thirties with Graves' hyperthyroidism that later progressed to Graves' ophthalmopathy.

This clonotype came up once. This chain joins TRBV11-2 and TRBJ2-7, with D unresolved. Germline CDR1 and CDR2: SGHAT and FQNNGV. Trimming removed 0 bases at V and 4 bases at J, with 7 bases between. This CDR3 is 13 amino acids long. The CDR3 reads CASSLDYRYEQYF. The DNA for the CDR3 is TGTGCCAGCAGCTTAGACTATCGGTACGAGCAGTACTTC. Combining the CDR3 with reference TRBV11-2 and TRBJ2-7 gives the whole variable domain EAGVAQSPRYKIIEKRQSVAFWCNPISGHATLYWYQQILGQGPKLLIQFQNNGVVDDSQLPKDRFSAERLKGVDSTLKIQPAKLEDSAVYLCASSLDYRYEQYFGPGTRLTVT.

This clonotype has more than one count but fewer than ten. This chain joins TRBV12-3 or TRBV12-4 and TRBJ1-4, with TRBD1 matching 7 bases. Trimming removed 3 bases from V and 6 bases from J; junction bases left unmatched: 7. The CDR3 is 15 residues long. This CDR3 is CASSFGAGGYEKLFF. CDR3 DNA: TGTGCCAGCAGTTTTGGGGCAGGGGGTTATGAAAAACTGTTTTTT.

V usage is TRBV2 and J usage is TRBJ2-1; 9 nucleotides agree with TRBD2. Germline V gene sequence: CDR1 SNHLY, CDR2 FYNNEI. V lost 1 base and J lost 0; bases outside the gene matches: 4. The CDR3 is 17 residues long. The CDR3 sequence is CASSEELAGSSYNEQFF. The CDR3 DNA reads TGTGCCAGCAGTGAAGAGCTAGCGGGGAGCTCCTACAATGAGCAGTTCTTC.

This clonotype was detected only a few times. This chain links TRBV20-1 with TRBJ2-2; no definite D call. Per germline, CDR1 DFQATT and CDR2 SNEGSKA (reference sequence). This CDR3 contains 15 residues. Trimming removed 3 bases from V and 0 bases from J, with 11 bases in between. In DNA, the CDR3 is TGCAGTGCTAGTCTGGCCAGCGCGAACACCGGGGAGCTGTTTTTT. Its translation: CSASLASANTGELFF.

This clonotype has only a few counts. The CDR3 DNA is TGTGCCAGCAGCCGGTCAGTCACTGAAGCTTTCTTT. The encoded protein is CASSRSVTEAFF. The rearrangement uses TRBV3-1 and TRBJ1-1; D remains ambiguous. The CDR3 totals 12 residues. The germline V and J ends were trimmed by 4 bases and 4 bases, with 7 bases remaining between them. Germline-derived CDR1 and CDR2 are LGHDT and YNNKEL (reference sequence).

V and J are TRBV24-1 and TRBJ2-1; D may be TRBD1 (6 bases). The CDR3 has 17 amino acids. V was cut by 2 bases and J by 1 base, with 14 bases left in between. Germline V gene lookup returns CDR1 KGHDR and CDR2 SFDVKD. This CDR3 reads CATSDSNRALSYNEQFF. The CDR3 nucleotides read TGTGCCACCAGTGATTCCAACAGGGCCCTTTCCTACAATGAGCAGTTCTTC.

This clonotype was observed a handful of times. CDR3 in amino acids: CATKGDNEQFF. Here the CDR3 DNA reads TGTGCCACCAAGGGAGACAATGAGCAGTTCTTC. The V and J genes are TRBV24-1 and TRBJ2-1; perhaps TRBD2 as D (5 bases). V lost 8 bases to trimming and J lost 5 bases, with 6 bases between them. Germline CDR1 and CDR2: KGHDR and SFDVKD. CDR3 length equals 11 residues.

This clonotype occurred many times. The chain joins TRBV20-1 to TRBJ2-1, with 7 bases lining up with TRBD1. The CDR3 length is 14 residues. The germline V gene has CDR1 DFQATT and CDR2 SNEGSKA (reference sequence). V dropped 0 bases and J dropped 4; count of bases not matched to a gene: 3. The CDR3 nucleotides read TGCAGTGCTAGAGACGACAGGGAGTACAATGAGCAGTTCTTC. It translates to CSARDDREYNEQFF.

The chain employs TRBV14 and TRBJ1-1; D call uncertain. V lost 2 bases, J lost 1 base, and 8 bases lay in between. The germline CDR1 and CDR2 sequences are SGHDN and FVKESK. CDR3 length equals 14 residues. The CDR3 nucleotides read TGTGCCAGCAGCCAACGCCCCAAGAACACTGAAGCTTTCTTT. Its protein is CASSQRPKNTEAFF.

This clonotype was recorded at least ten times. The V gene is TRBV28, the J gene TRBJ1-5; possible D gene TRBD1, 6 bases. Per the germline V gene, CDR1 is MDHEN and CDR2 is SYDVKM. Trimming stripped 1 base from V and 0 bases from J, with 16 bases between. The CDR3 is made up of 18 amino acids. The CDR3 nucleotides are TGTGCCAGCAGTTTATTTCAGGGTACAGGGCATAGCAATCAGCCCCAGCATTTT. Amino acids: CASSLFQGTGHSNQPQHF. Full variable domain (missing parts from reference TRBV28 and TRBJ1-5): DVKVTQSSRYLVKRTGEKVFLECVQDMDHENMFWYRQDPGLGLRLIYFSYDVKMKEKGDIPEGYSVSREKKERFSLILESASTNQTSMYLCASSLFQGTGHSNQPQHFGDGTRLSIL.

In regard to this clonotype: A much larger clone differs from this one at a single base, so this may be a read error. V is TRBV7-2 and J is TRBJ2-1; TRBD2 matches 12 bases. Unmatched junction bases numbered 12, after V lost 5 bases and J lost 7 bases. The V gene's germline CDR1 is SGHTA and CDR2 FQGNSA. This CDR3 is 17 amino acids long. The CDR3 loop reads CASSHTSGRTGGNEQFF. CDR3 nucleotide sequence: TGTGCCAGCAGCCATACTAGCGGGAGGACTGGTGGAAATGAGCAGTTCTTC.

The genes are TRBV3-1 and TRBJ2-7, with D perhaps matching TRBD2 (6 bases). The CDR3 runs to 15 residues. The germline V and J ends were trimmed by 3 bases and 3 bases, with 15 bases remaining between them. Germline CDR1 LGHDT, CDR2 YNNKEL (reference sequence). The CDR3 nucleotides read TGTGCCAGCAGCCAGAACGCCTGGAGGGGCTACGAGCAGTACTTC. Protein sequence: CASSQNAWRGYEQYF.

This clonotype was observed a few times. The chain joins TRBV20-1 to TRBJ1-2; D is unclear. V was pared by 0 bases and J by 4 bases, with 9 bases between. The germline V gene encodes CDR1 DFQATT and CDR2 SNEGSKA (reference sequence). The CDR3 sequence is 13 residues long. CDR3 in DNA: TGCAGTGCTAGAGATCTTGCAGCCTATGGCTACACCTTC. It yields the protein CSARDLAAYGYTF.